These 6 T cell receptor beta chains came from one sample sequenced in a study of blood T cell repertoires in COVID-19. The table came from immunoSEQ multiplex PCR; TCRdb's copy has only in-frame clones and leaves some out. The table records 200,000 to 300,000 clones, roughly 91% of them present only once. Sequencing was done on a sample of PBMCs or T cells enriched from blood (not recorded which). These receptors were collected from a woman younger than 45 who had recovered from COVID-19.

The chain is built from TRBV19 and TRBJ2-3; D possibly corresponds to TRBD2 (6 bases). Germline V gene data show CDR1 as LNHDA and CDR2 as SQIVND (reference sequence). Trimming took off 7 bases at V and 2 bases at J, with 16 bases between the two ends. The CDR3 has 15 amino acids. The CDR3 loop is CASTKGGSLTDTQYF. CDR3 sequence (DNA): TGTGCCAGTACCAAGGGAGGCTCCCTCACAGATACGCAGTATTTT.

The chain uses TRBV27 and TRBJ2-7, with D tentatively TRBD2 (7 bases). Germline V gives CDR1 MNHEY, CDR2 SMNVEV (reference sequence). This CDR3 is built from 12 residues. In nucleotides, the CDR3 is TGTGCTTCAAGGGGGGGAACCTACGAGCAGTACTTC. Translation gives CASRGGTYEQYF.

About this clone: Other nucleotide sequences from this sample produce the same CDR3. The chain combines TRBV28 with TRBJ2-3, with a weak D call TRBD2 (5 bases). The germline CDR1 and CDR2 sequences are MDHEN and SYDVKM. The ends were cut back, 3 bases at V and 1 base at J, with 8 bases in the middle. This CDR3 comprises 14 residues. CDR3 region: CASSFGRGTDTQYF. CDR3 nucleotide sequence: TGTGCCAGCAGTTTCGGGCGGGGCACAGATACGCAGTATTTT.

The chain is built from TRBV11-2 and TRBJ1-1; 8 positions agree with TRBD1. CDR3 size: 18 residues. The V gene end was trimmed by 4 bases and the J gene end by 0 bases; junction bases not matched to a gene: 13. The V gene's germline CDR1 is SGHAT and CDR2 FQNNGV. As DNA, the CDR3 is TGTGCCAGCAGCTGGAGGCCCGGGACAGGAGGTCTGAACACTGAAGCTTTCTTT. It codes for CASSWRPGTGGLNTEAFF.

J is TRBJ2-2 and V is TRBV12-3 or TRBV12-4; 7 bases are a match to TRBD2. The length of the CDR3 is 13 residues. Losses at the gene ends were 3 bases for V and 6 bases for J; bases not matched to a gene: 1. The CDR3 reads CASSLGGAGELFF. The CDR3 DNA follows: TGTGCCAGCAGTTTGGGGGGGGCCGGGGAGCTGTTTTTT.

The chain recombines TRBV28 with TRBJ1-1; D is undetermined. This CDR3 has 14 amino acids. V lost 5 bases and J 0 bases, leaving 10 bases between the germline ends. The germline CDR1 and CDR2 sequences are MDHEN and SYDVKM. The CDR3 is CASSRGSLNTEAFF. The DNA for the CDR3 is TGTGCCAGCAGTCGCGGCAGTCTGAACACTGAAGCTTTCTTT. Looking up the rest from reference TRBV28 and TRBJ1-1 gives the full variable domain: DVKVTQSSRYLVKRTGEKVFLECVQDMDHENMFWYRQDPGLGLRLIYFSYDVKMKEKGDIPEGYSVSREKKERFSLILESASTNQTSMYLCASSRGSLNTEAFFGQGTRLTVV.